The entry that follows covers one TCR beta chain sequence. V dropped 5 bases and J dropped 2 bases, with 11 bases sitting between them. Per germline, CDR1 SGHRS and CDR2 YFSETQ. This CDR3 is built from 14 residues. These data come from a study of shared clonotypes between healthy human individuals. Methods used by the authors: Junction-only immunoSEQ data arrived without quality scores, meaning filtering differed. The table came from immunoSEQ multiplex PCR; TCRdb's copy has only in-frame clones and leaves some out. The V and J calls and the clone size are those of that table, but D and trimming were determined from the DNA. The sample has around 1.1 million clones, 60% to 85% seen once. Naive CD4+ cells were CD45RA-selected; the remaining cells were memory.

This TCR was recovered from a young man in good health. Some clones in this sample may be carry-over from other donors' samples. The sequencing sample was made of memory CD4+ T cells from PBMCs. Subset noted: CD45RA-negative fraction. The rearrangement uses TRBV5-1 and TRBJ2-1, with D maybe TRBD1 (6 bases). DNA of the CDR3: TGCGCCAGCAGTCGGGACAAAGCCTACAATGAGCAGTTCTTC. This sequence encodes CASSRDKAYNEQFF.